This T cell receptor (beta chain) was obtained from a study of T cell responses to AZD1222 COVID-19 vaccine. Study-wide findings and caveats: Sampled repertoires all dated from after the peak T cell response.

Here immunoSEQ multiplex PCR was the method, and the copy in TCRdb shows in-frame clones only, minus some. The sample carries roughly 90,000 clones, just over 90% recorded once. Details on this clone: Antigen: not known.

The material was peripheral blood, obtained on day 0 of MenACWY control vaccination. The source of this sequence is an adult in good health.

The CDR3 DNA follows: TGTGCCAGCAGTTCGTCAGGGGGTAGAGTCTCTGGGGCCAACGTCCTGACTTTC. Encoded protein: CASSSSGGRVSGANVLTF. The V and J genes are TRBV28 and TRBJ2-6, with TRBD1 identical over 7 bases. The CDR3 contains 18 residues. Looked up from germline, CDR1 is MDHEN and CDR2 is SYDVKM. J gave up 0 bases and V 4 bases, and 9 bases lay outside the gene matches.